This section outlines one T cell receptor (beta chain) sequence together with its context. What it recognizes is unknown. The CDR3 has 13 residues. Trimming cost V 0 bases and J 6 bases, with 8 bases left between them. The germline V gene has CDR1 LGHNA and CDR2 YSLEER. The data stem from a study of cytotoxic CD8 clonotypes in ibrutinib-treated CLL. Study-level findings and limits: Public clonotypes showed up rarely, and on treatment they shrank or held steady. Sampling of sustained-remission and progressing patients occurred at differing times. Pretreatment clonality was elevated relative to age-matched healthy donors and paralleled circulating CD8+ T-cell counts.

The assay was immunoSEQ multiplex PCR, and TCRdb's table has in-frame clones only and misses some. The sample gives 150,000 to 200,000 clones, over 60% of which show up once; around 15% is in the top ten. The V call is TRBV4-3, the J call TRBJ2-5; a possible D gene is TRBD2 (5 bases). This clonotype was obtained from a human donor with chronic lymphocytic leukemia. The sequencing used PBMCs, collected after 24 months of ibrutinib treatment. The CDR3 protein is CASSQDGVQTQYF. The CDR3 DNA is TGCGCCAGCAGCCAAGACGGGGTTCAGACCCAGTACTTC.